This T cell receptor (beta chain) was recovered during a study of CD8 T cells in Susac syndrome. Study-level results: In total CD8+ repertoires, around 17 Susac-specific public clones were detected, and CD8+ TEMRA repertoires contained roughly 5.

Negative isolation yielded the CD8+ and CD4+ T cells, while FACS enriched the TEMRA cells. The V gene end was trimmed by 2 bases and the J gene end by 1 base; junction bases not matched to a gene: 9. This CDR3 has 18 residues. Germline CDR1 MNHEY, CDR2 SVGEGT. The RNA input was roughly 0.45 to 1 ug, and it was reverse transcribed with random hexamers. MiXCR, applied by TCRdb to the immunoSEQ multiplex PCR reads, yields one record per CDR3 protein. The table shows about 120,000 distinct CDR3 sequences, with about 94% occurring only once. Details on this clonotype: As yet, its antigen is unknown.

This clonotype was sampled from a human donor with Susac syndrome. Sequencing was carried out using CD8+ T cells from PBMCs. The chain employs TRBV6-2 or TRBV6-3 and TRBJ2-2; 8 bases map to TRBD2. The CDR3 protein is CASSYGGRLTMNTGELFF. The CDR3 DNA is TGTGCCAGCAGTTACGGCGGGAGGCTGACAATGAACACCGGGGAGCTGTTTTTT.